This T cell receptor (beta chain) stems from a study of T cell responses to AZD1222 COVID-19 vaccine. The CDR3 runs 12 residues. The assay was immunoSEQ multiplex PCR, and TCRdb's table has in-frame clones only and misses some. Of some 120,000 clones listed, approximately 85% were seen once; the top ten hold roughly 9.1%. This TCR was recovered from an adult in good health. The genes are TRBV21-1 and TRBJ1-3. TRBV21-1 corresponds to a pseudogene. The material was peripheral blood, obtained on day 0 of AZD1222 vaccination. The CDR3 DNA sequence: TGTGCCAGCTGTCGGGTTGGAAACACCATATATTTT. Amino acids: CASCRVGNTIYF.